A selection of T cell receptor beta chains follows, all from one sample in a study of molecular identifiers for immune sequencing clone quantification. TCRdb re-called the PCR reads through MiXCR, storing one row per CDR3 protein. The sample holds about 65,000 distinct CDR3 sequences, around 20% seen once. Material: naive CD8+ T cells from blood, with Jurkat cell RNA spiked in. The receptors derive from a human donor in good health. Some libraries in this study had Jurkat cell RNA spiked in. The CDR3 runs from the conserved cysteine through the conserved F or W. The order of the fields is D gene, clone size, J gene, V gene, CDR3 DNA, CDR3 protein. A D gene is named only where the DNA matches it firmly. Clone size appears in some rows only: once, few, many, or a class for an expanded clone.

NA,many,TRBJ2-5,TRBV7-3,TGTGCCAGCAGCTGGGACCATGGGCTCGACCAGTACTTC,CASSWDHGLDQYF
NA,many,TRBJ1-1,TRBV19,TGTGCCAGTAGTTCCGGACCCGGCAGCACTGAAGCTTTCTTT,CASSSGPGSTEAFF
NA,few,TRBJ1-1,TRBV19,TGTGCCAGTTCCTTAGGGGGGTGGTTAACTGAAGCTTTCTTT,CASSLGGWLTEAFF
NA,many,TRBJ2-2,TRBV6-1,TGTGCCAGCAGTTTACCGGGAGCAGCTCCCACCGGGGAGCTGTTTTTT,CASSLPGAAPTGELFF
NA,many,TRBJ2-7,TRBV4-1,TGCGCCAGCAGCCAAGTAACGGGCGGAGCATACGAGCAGTACTTC,CASSQVTGGAYEQYF
TRBD2,many,TRBJ2-1,TRBV27,TGTGCCAGCAGTTTAGGTATCGGCGGGAGGGAGTTCTTC,CASSLGIGGREFF
NA,many,TRBJ2-5,TRBV9,TGTGCCAGCAGCGCGCGCACGGGGCTGGAGACCCAGTACTTC,CASSARTGLETQYF
NA,many,TRBJ1-1,TRBV19,TGTGCCAGTAGAGACAGCATGAACACTGAAGCTTTCTTT,CASRDSMNTEAFF
NA,few,TRBJ1-2,TRBV11-3,TGTGCCAGCAGCCCCGGGACGGCCGGCTACACCTTC,CASSPGTAGYTF
TRBD2,few,TRBJ2-1,TRBV20-1,TGCAGTGCTAGAGATACTAGCGGACCTTACAATGAGCAGTTCTTC,CSARDTSGPYNEQFF
NA,NA,TRBJ1-1,TRBV28,TGTGCCAGCACATTCCCCCGGACAGAGAACACTGAAGCTTTCTTT,CASTFPRTENTEAFF
TRBD2,few,TRBJ2-7,TRBV27,TGTGCCAGCAGTTCTAGCGGGGCCTACGAGCAGTACTTC,CASSSSGAYEQYF
TRBD1,many,TRBJ2-3,TRBV6-1,TGTGCCAGCAGCAGTGGAACACAGGGGGATACGCAGTATTTT,CASSSGTQGDTQYF
TRBD2,few,TRBJ2-7,TRBV19,TGTGCCAGTAGTCCCCTACTAGCGGTCTCCTACGAGCAGTACTTC,CASSPLLAVSYEQYF
TRBD2,NA,TRBJ2-7,TRBV6-2/TRBV6-3,TGTGCCAGCAGTTACATTGGAGCGGGAGCCTACGAGCAGTACTTC,CASSYIGAGAYEQYF
NA,few,TRBJ2-7,TRBV28,TGTGCCAGCAGTTGGGCCGCAGGGTCCCCCTACGAGCAGTACTTC,CASSWAAGSPYEQYF
NA,many,TRBJ2-3,TRBV5-5,TGTGCCAGCAGCTTTACTAGGTTAGGCACAGATACGCAGTATTTT,CASSFTRLGTDTQYF
TRBD1,NA,TRBJ2-1,TRBV29-1,TGCAGCGTTGTGGACTGGGACAGGGGGACGTCCTACAATGAGCAGTTCTTC,CSVVDWDRGTSYNEQFF
NA,many,TRBJ1-5,TRBV20-1,TGCAGTGCTAGAGATCCCTTTTCAGGGGAACTTAGCAATCAGCCCCAGCATTTT,CSARDPFSGELSNQPQHF
TRBD1,NA,TRBJ2-1,TRBV7-9,TGTGCCAGCAGCTTAACAGGGGGTGGCGATGAGCAGTTCTTC,CASSLTGGGDEQFF
NA,NA,TRBJ2-7,TRBV3-1,TGTGCCAGCAGCCAATATAACAGGGATTACGAGCAGTACTTC,CASSQYNRDYEQYF
NA,many,TRBJ1-1,TRBV29-1,TGCAGCGTTGGGCGGGACGGTGAAGCTTTCTTT,CSVGRDGEAFF
TRBD2,NA,TRBJ2-5,TRBV27,TGTGCCAGCCGCGGACTAGCGGTCTCCAGGGAGACCCAGTACTTC,CASRGLAVSRETQYF
NA,few,TRBJ2-2,TRBV9,TGTGCCAGCAGCCCAACTATTCTAGCGAACACCGGGGAGCTGTTTTTT,CASSPTILANTGELFF
NA,many,TRBJ2-3,TRBV7-3,TGTGCCAGCGGAACAGGGTCAGATACGCAGTATTTT,CASGTGSDTQYF
NA,NA,TRBJ2-1,TRBV10-3,TGTGCCATCAGCTACGGACTCCACAATGAGCAGTTCTTC,CAISYGLHNEQFF
TRBD2,few,TRBJ2-6,TRBV3-1,TGTGCCAGCACCCCGGGGGGTCCCATCTCTGGGGCCAACGTCCTGACTTTC,CASTPGGPISGANVLTF
NA,NA,TRBJ2-1,TRBV2,TGTGCCAGCAGCCCTCCGGGAACTTTCAATGAGCAGTTCTTC,CASSPPGTFNEQFF
TRBD1,many,TRBJ2-1,TRBV5-1,TGCGCCAGCTCCCCCCGGGACAGGGTGTCCAATGAGCAGTTCTTC,CASSPRDRVSNEQFF
NA,few,TRBJ2-1,TRBV12-3/TRBV12-4,TGTGCCAGCACCACAAACCTCAGTGAGCCTGAGCAGTTCTTC,CASTTNLSEPEQFF
TRBD1,many,TRBJ2-7,TRBV29-1,TGCAGCGTTGAAGACCGGACAGGGAACCACGAGCAGTACTTC,CSVEDRTGNHEQYF
NA,few,TRBJ2-5,TRBV25-1,TGTGCCAGCCGGGGGTTGGCTAGCAGAAGGGCCTGGCAAGAGACCCAGTACTTC,CASRGLASRRAWQETQYF
TRBD2,many,TRBJ2-7,TRBV5-5,TGTGCCAGCAGCGAAGGACTAGCGGTCTACGAGCAGTACTTC,CASSEGLAVYEQYF
TRBD2,many,TRBJ2-5,TRBV7-8,TGTGCCAGCAGCTTTAGCGGGAGCGGCGAGACCCAGTACTTC,CASSFSGSGETQYF
TRBD2,NA,TRBJ2-1,TRBV19,TGTGCCAGTCTAAGCGGGACTCGGAATGAGCAGTTCTTC,CASLSGTRNEQFF
NA,many,TRBJ1-2,TRBV6-6,TGTGCCACCAGGTTGGCCTCAGTATACACGAACTATGGCTACACCTTC,CATRLASVYTNYGYTF
NA,NA,TRBJ2-7,TRBV4-1,TGCGCCAGCAGCCTCAAACTTGCGGATGGGTACGAGCAGTACTTC,CASSLKLADGYEQYF
NA,many,TRBJ1-2,TRBV30,TGTGCCTGGAGCCGAGGGGTAGTGGGAAATGGCTACACCTTC,CAWSRGVVGNGYTF
NA,NA,TRBJ2-7,TRBV5-1,TGCACCAGCAGCTTGGCCAGCTACGAGCAGTACTTC,CTSSLASYEQYF
TRBD2,NA,TRBJ2-1,TRBV19,TGTGCCATCCGGACTAGCGGTTACAATGAGCAGTTCTTC,CAIRTSGYNEQFF
TRBD2,many,TRBJ2-1,TRBV24-1,TGTGCCACCAGTCTAACTAGCGGCTACAATGAGCAGTTCTTC,CATSLTSGYNEQFF
TRBD2,many,TRBJ2-7,TRBV7-2,TGTGCCAGCAGCACACCGGGACTAGTTTACGAGCAGTACTTC,CASSTPGLVYEQYF
NA,few,TRBJ2-1,TRBV20-1,TGCAGTGCTACCACACGGGTGGGACACAATGAGCAGTTCTTC,CSATTRVGHNEQFF
NA,many,TRBJ2-1,TRBV11-2,TGTGCCAGCAGCTACCGAGGATTCTCCTACAATGAGCAGTTCTTC,CASSYRGFSYNEQFF
NA,many,TRBJ1-2,TRBV9,TGTGCCAGCAGCTTCAGAACAGGGCCCTATGGCTACACCTTC,CASSFRTGPYGYTF
NA,few,TRBJ1-5,TRBV20-1,TGCAGTGCTAGAAAAAGCAATCTAGGAAATCAGCCCCAGCATTTT,CSARKSNLGNQPQHF
TRBD1,many,TRBJ2-4,TRBV6-2/TRBV6-3,TGTGCCAGCAGTTATGGACAGGGAGGCAAAAACATTCAGTACTTC,CASSYGQGGKNIQYF
TRBD2,many,TRBJ2-5,TRBV7-8,TGTGCCAGCAGCTTAGGAGGTAGCGGGAGAGAGACCCAGTACTTC,CASSLGGSGRETQYF
TRBD2,few,TRBJ2-7,TRBV7-9,TGTGCCAGCAGCCCGGGGGGGGGCGTCGAGCAGTACTTC,CASSPGGGVEQYF
NA,NA,TRBJ2-7,TRBV29-1,TGCAGCGTTTTTCCGGAGTCCTCCTACGAGCGGTACTTC,CSVFPESSYERYF
TRBD2,many,TRBJ2-3,TRBV14,TGTGCCAGCAGCCAGCCGGGACTAGCGGACACAGATACGCAGTATTTT,CASSQPGLADTDTQYF
NA,few,TRBJ1-4,TRBV4-1,TGCGCCAGCAGCCAAGGGCTCCCTGTTCTGGGTCTAGATGAAAAACTGTTTTTT,CASSQGLPVLGLDEKLFF
NA,NA,TRBJ2-7,TRBV4-3,TGCGCCAGCGGCCAAGATCGATGGAACCGGGGGGAGCAGTACTTC,CASGQDRWNRGEQYF